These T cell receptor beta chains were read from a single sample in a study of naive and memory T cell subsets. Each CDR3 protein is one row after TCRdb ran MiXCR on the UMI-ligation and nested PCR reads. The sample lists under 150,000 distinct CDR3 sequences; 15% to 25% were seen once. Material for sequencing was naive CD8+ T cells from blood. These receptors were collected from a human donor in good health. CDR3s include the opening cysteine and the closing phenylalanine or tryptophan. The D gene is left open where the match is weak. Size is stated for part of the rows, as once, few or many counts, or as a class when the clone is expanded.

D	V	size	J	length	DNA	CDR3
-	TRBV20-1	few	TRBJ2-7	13	TGCAGTGCAGAGGGCGGGATGGACTACGAGCAGTACTTC	CSAEGGMDYEQYF
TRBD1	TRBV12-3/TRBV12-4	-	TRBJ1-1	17	TGTGCCAGCAGTCCTACAGGGACAGGGGGCGGGAACACTGAAGCTTTCTTT	CASSPTGTGGGNTEAFF
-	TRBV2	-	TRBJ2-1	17	TGTGCCAGCAGTGACCCTATACGGGCCTCTCTCGGCAATGAGCAGTTCTTC	CASSDPIRASLGNEQFF
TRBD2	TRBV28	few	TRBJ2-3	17	TGTGCCAGCAGTTTCTTAGGAGCGGGAGGGATCACAGATACGCAGTATTTT	CASSFLGAGGITDTQYF
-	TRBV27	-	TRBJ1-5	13	TGTGCCAGCAGTTCCAGGGTTAGCCAGCCCCAGCATTTT	CASSSRVSQPQHF
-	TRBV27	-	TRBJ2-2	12	TGTGCCAGCAGTTTAGGGTTCGGGGAGCTGTTTTTT	CASSLGFGELFF
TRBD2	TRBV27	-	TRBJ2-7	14	TGTGCCAGCTCCCTAGCGGGATCTTACTACGAGCAGTACTTC	CASSLAGSYYEQYF
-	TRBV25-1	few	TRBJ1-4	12	TGTGCCAGCAAAGAACGGGGCCAAAAACTGTTTTTT	CASKERGQKLFF
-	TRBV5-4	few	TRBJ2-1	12	TGTGCCAGCAGCCTACGGGAGCCTGAGCAGTTCTTC	CASSLREPEQFF
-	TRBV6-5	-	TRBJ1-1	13	TGTGCCAGCAGTCCCTCGGGGAACACTGAAGCTTTCTTT	CASSPSGNTEAFF
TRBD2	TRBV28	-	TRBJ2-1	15	TGTGCCAGCAGTTCCGGGACTAGCTTCTACAATGAGCAGTTCTTC	CASSSGTSFYNEQFF
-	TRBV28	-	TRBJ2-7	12	TGTGCCATAGGAGGAGGCAGGTACGAGCAGTACTTC	CAIGGGRYEQYF
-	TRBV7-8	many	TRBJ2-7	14	TGTGCCAGCAGCGCAGCAAACCGGGACCCCGAGCAGTACTTC	CASSAANRDPEQYF
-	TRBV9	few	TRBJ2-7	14	TGTGCCAGCAGCGTAGGAACCGACAGCTACGAGCAGTACTTC	CASSVGTDSYEQYF
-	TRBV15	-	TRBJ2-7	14	TGTGCCACCAGCAGAGTCGCGTTTTCCTACGAGCAGTACTTC	CATSRVAFSYEQYF
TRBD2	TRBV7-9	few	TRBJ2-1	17	TGTGCCAGCAGCTTAACAACCGGGACTACATTTTTGAATGAGCAGTTCTTC	CASSLTTGTTFLNEQFF
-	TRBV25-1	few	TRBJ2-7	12	TGTGCCAGCACCCTTACAGGCCTCGAGCAGTACTTC	CASTLTGLEQYF
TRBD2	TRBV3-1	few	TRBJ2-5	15	TGTGCCAGCAGCCAATTACTAGCGGGAGAAGAGACCCAGTACTTC	CASSQLLAGEETQYF
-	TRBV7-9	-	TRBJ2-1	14	TGTGCCAGCACACGGGACTTGCAAAACAATGAGCAGTTCTTC	CASTRDLQNNEQFF
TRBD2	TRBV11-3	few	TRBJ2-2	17	TGTGCCAGCAAATCGCCAGGAGGCGGGAGCGAACCCGGGGAGCTGTTTTTT	CASKSPGGGSEPGELFF
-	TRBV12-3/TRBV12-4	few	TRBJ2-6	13	TGTGCCAGCAGGTCAGCGGGGGCCAACGTCCTGACTTTC	CASRSAGANVLTF
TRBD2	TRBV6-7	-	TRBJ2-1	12	TGTGCCAGCAGTCCCATAGCGGGAGGGGCGTTCTTC	CASSPIAGGAFF
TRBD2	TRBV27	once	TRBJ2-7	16	TGTGCCAGCAGTTTAAGGCCGGGGGGGCTGATCCACGAGCAGTACTTC	CASSLRPGGLIHEQYF
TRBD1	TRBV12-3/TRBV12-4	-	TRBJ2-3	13	TGTGCCAGCAGTTCCGGGACAGGGGCTCCGCAGTATTTT	CASSSGTGAPQYF
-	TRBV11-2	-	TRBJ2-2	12	TGTGCCAGCAGCCGAGGCACCGGGGAGCTGTTTTTT	CASSRGTGELFF
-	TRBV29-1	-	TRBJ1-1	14	TGCAGCGTTTTTGAAGGCAACATGAACACTGAAGCTTTCTTT	CSVFEGNMNTEAFF
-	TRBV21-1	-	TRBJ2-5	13	TGTGCCAGCAGGGACGGCACCCGGGAGACCCAGTACTTC	CASRDGTRETQYF
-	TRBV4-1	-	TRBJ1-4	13	TGCGCCAGCCTCGACAGCTCTAATGAAAAACTGTTTTTT	CASLDSSNEKLFF
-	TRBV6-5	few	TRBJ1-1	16	TGTGCCAGCAGTTACTCGGGGGGATTCGCGAACACTGAAGCTTTCTTT	CASSYSGGFANTEAFF
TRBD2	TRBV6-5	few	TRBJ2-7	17	TGTGCCAGCAGTCGAAGCCCGACTAGCTACCTAAGCTACGAGCAGTACTTC	CASSRSPTSYLSYEQYF
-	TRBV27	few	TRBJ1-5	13	TGTGCCAGCAGTGTGTTCCGAAATCAGCCCCAGCATTTT	CASSVFRNQPQHF
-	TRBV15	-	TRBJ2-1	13	TGTGCCACCAGCAGAGACTCTTTGGGTGAGCAGTTCTTC	CATSRDSLGEQFF
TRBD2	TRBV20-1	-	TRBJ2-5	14	TGCAGTGCCATACTAGCGGGAGGGCCTGAGACCCAGTACTTC	CSAILAGGPETQYF
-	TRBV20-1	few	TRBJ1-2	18	TGCAGTGCCCGAGTCTTCGGGACACCAAGAGAGTGGGACTATGGCTACACCTTC	CSARVFGTPREWDYGYTF
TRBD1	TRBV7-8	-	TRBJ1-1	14	TGTGCCAGCAGCCCCAGGGGGCGAAACACTGAAGCTTTCTTT	CASSPRGRNTEAFF
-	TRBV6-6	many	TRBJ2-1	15	TGTGCCAGCGATGGGGGACTTTTCGGAATAGATGAGCAGTTCTTC	CASDGGLFGIDEQFF
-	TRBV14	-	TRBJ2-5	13	TGTGCCAGCAGCCCACGGGGAGGAGAGACCCAGTACTTC	CASSPRGGETQYF
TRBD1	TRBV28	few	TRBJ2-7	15	TGTGCCAGCAGTATAGGACAGGGCGCCTCCTACGAGCAGTACTTC	CASSIGQGASYEQYF
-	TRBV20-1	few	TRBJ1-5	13	TGCAGTGCTCGAGGGGCCCTTAGGCGGACCCAGCATTTT	CSARGALRRTQHF
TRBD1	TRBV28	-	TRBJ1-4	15	TGTGCCAGCGGGGTCCCGGGACAGCTTCATGAAAAACTGTTTTTT	CASGVPGQLHEKLFF
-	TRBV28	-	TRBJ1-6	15	TGTGCCAGCAGTTTGACTGGGTTTTATAATTCACCCCTCCACTTT	CASSLTGFYNSPLHF
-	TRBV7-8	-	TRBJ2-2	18	TGTGCCAGCAGCTTAGCCATGCGGACAGCAGAGAACACCGGGGAGCTGTTTTTT	CASSLAMRTAENTGELFF
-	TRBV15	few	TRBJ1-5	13	TGTGCCACCAGCAGAGCTTCCAATCAGCCCCAGCATTTT	CATSRASNQPQHF
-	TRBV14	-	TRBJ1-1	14	TGTGCCAGCAGCCGAGGGGGGCTGAACACTGAAGCTTTCTTT	CASSRGGLNTEAFF
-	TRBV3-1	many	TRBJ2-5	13	TGTGCCAGCAGCCAAGAATCCGTTGAGACCCAGTACTTC	CASSQESVETQYF
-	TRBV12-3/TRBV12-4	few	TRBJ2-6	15	TGTGCCAGCAGTTTCATCAGGGCTGGGGCCAACGTCCTGACTTTC	CASSFIRAGANVLTF
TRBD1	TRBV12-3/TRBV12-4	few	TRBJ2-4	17	TGTGCCAGCAGTTTTCTGGTGGGACAGGGGGTCAAAAACATTCAGTACTTC	CASSFLVGQGVKNIQYF
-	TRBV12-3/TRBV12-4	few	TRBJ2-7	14	TGTGCCAGCAGCTCTATGGGGAACTCCTACGAGCAGTACTTC	CASSSMGNSYEQYF
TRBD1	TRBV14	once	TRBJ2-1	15	TGTGCCAGCAGCAGGGGGACAGGGTCCGTCAATGAGCAGTTCTTC	CASSRGTGSVNEQFF
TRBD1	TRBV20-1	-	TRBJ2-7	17	TGCAGTGCCCGCTTCCAGGGGGTCACCTACTCCCGCTACGAGCAGTACTTC	CSARFQGVTYSRYEQYF
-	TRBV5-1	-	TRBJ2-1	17	TGCGCCAGCAGCACTCACCCCCCTAGCGAGTACTACAATGAGCAGTTCTTC	CASSTHPPSEYYNEQFF
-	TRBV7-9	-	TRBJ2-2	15	TGTGCCAGCACCACATTCGGGGGTTGGGCCGGGGAGCTGTTTTTT	CASTTFGGWAGELFF
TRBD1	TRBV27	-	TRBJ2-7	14	TGTGCCAGCAGTCCAAACAGGGGGCGCGATGAGCAGTACTTC	CASSPNRGRDEQYF
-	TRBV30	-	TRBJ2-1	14	TGTGCCTGGGGTACGACCGCCCCCTACAATGAGCAGTTCTTC	CAWGTTAPYNEQFF